Below, 27 T cell receptor beta chains from the same sample are listed, as sequenced in a study of blood T cells in healthy people across ages. Using a J-beta primer mix together with a sample-barcoded 5' primer, a second PCR was run for about 6 to 12 cycles. One entry per CDR3 protein results from TCRdb running MiXCR on the 5' RACE reads. The repertoire consists of around 1,000,000 distinct CDR3 sequences, with roughly 24% occurring once and the leading ten covering 0.65% to 0.75%. These data were also filed under a second study, of T cells of mothers and their children.

The source material was blood. These receptors originate from a girl aged 2 to 9 in good health.

This clonotype was detected only a few times. The chain is built from TRBV28 and TRBJ2-7; possible D gene TRBD1, 5 bases. Trimming removed 7 bases at V and 4 bases at J, with 17 bases between. CDR1 is MDHEN, CDR2 SYDVKM, per germline. CDR3 size: 14 residues. The CDR3 reads CASKPPGSGYEQYF. CDR3 DNA: TGTGCCAGCAAACCCCCAGGGTCAGGGTACGAGCAGTACTTC.

The rearrangement uses TRBV28 and TRBJ2-3, with 12 bases lining up with TRBD1. This CDR3 has 15 amino acids. Germline lookup yields CDR1 MDHEN and CDR2 SYDVKM. V shed 6 bases, J shed 4 bases, and the junction held 5 bases outside the gene matches. The CDR3 nucleotides read TGTGCCAGCAGAAGGGACAGGGGGCGGTCAGATACGCAGTATTTT. Residues: CASRRDRGRSDTQYF.

This clonotype showed up just a few times. The chain carries TRBV25-1 and TRBJ2-5, with 9 bases that match TRBD1. The CDR3 length is 14 residues. The V gene's germline CDR1 is MGHDK and CDR2 SYGVNS. V was pared by 5 bases and J by 5 bases, with 6 bases of the junction left unmatched. The CDR3 sequence: CASSTGQGDETQYF. CDR3 in DNA: TGTGCCAGCAGTACGGGACAGGGCGACGAGACCCAGTACTTC.

This clonotype was recorded a few times. The chain links TRBV4-3 to TRBJ2-1; 9 bases agree with TRBD2. V shed 4 bases, J shed 8 bases, and the junction held 9 bases outside the gene matches. The CDR3 is 15 residues long. CDR1 LGHNA and CDR2 YSLEER come from the germline V gene. The DNA for the CDR3 is TGCGCCAGCAGCCTGCGGGCGACTAGCGGCTATGAGCAGTTCTTC. It encodes CASSLRATSGYEQFF.

This clonotype was observed a few times. The conserved final phenylalanine or tryptophan is absent from the CDR3, which likely points to a read error. The chain uses TRBV2 and TRBJ1-1, with D perhaps TRBD1 (5 bases). V lost 4 bases and J lost 2, with 14 bases in between. Germline loops: CDR1 SNHLY, CDR2 FYNNEI. The CDR3 covers 15 residues. In nucleotides, the CDR3 is TGTGCCAGCAGTGTGGGGGGAAATGGAAACACTGAAGCTTTCCTT. Protein product: CASSVGGNGNTEAFL.

The chain carries TRBV29-1 and TRBJ2-5; a possible D gene is TRBD2 (5 bases). V gave up 7 bases and J gave up 4 bases, with 13 bases separating them. The CDR3 length is 12 residues. From germline, CDR1 is SQVTM and CDR2 ANQGSEA. CDR3 bases: TGCAGCGCAGCGGACGGAGGAGAGACCCAGTACTTC. Protein: CSAADGGETQYF.

V usage is TRBV20-1 and J usage is TRBJ2-7; 10 bases align to TRBD1. V lost 2 bases to trimming and J lost 0 bases; unmatched junction nucleotides: 10. Germline CDR1 DFQATT, CDR2 SNEGSKA (reference sequence). The CDR3 is 17 residues long. The CDR3 DNA reads TGCAGTGCTAGATCGACACGACAGGGGGCCTTCTCCTACGAGCAGTACTTC. Amino acids: CSARSTRQGAFSYEQYF.

In this sample, this clonotype turned up a few times. The rearrangement links TRBV15 to TRBJ2-3; TRBD1 matches 9 bases. Trimming at V came to 4 bases and at J to 5 bases, leaving 7 bases not matched to a gene. Germline V gene sequence: CDR1 LNHNV, CDR2 YYDKDF (reference sequence). The CDR3 contains 15 residues. The CDR3 reads CATSTEQGAGDTQYF. For the CDR3, the DNA is TGTGCCACCAGCACAGAACAGGGGGCAGGAGATACGCAGTATTTT.

The CDR3 protein is CSATFSETQYF. Here the CDR3 DNA reads TGCAGTGCCACGTTTAGTGAGACCCAGTACTTC. The V and J genes are TRBV20-1 and TRBJ2-5, with no clear D. The ends were cut back, 6 bases at V and 5 bases at J, with 10 bases in the middle. CDR1 is DFQATT, CDR2 SNEGSKA, per germline (reference sequence). CDR3 length equals 11 residues.

This chain joins TRBV6-5 and TRBJ2-1; 10 bases match TRBD2. The CDR3 extends over 17 amino acids. V trimming: 1 base; J trimming: 4 bases; junction bases outside the gene matches: 7. Germline V CDR1 and CDR2: MNHEY, SVGAGI. In nucleotides, the CDR3 is TGTGCCAGCAGTTACTATTCCGGGACTAGCGATTACAATGAGCAGTTCTTC. Translating gives CASSYYSGTSDYNEQFF.

This clonotype was seen a handful of times. The J gene is TRBJ1-1, the V gene TRBV29-1; 8 bases are shared with TRBD1. CDR1 is SQVTM and CDR2 is ANQGSEA in the germline V gene. V was clipped by 6 bases and J by 3 bases; unmatched bases: 3. This CDR3 spans 12 amino acids. The CDR3: CSVRDRYTEAFF. CDR3 bases: TGCAGCGTCCGGGACAGGTACACTGAAGCTTTCTTT.

This clonotype was observed a few times. The chain has TRBV7-8 and TRBJ2-5; 11 nucleotides agree with TRBD2. The CDR3 loop spans 17 amino acids. Germline CDR1 is SGHVS and CDR2 is FQNEAQ. Unmatched junction bases numbered 6, after V lost 0 bases and J lost 3 bases. CDR3 DNA: TGTGCCAGCAGCTTAGCGGGGGTACTAGCGGGGGAAGAGACCCAGTACTTC. Translated, it gives CASSLAGVLAGEETQYF. Together with reference TRBV7-8 and TRBJ2-5, the CDR3 gives the full variable domain: GAGVSQSPRYKVAKRGQDVALRCDPISGHVSLFWYQQALGQGPEFLTYFQNEAQLDKSGLPSDRFFAERPEGSVSTLKIQRTQQEDSAVYLCASSLAGVLAGEETQYFGPGTRLLVL.

The table lists this clonotype with a few counts. This chain uses TRBV3-1 with TRBJ2-4; D might be TRBD2 (6 bases). The CDR3 sequence is 15 residues long. The V and J ends lost 4 bases and 0 bases respectively, with 10 bases between them. Germline CDR1 is LGHDT and CDR2 is YNNKEL (reference sequence). The CDR3 sequence is CASSPGGRAKNIQYF. In DNA form, the CDR3 reads TGTGCCAGCAGCCCCGGGGGTCGAGCCAAAAACATTCAGTACTTC.

This chain joins TRBV3-1 and TRBJ1-6; tentatively, D is TRBD1 (5 bases). CDR1 is LGHDT, CDR2 YNNKEL, per germline (reference sequence). V lost 0 bases, J lost 7 bases, and 10 bases lay in between. The CDR3 loop spans 15 amino acids. The chain's CDR3 is CASSQDQGYNSPLHF. The CDR3 DNA is TGTGCCAGCAGCCAAGATCAGGGCTACAATTCACCCCTCCACTTT.

The genes are TRBV29-1 and TRBJ1-2, with D hard to call. Trimming took 7 bases from V and 8 from J, leaving 11 bases between them. Germline V gene data show CDR1 as SQVTM and CDR2 as ANQGSEA. This CDR3 contains 10 residues. This CDR3 is CSAYRGGYTF. In nucleotides, the CDR3 is TGCAGCGCCTACAGAGGCGGCTACACCTTC.

Concerning this clonotype itself: One junction end does not reproduce the germline sequence, and a read error may be involved. This sequence joins TRBV4-3 and TRBJ2-1, with D unclear. TRBJ2-7 explains the end of the DNA better; the J call may be wrong. CDR3 length equals 14 residues. Germline lookup yields CDR1 LGHNA and CDR2 YSLEER. In nucleotides, the CDR3 is TGCGCCAGCAGCAAAGACATGAGCTCCTACGAGCAGTACTTC. It translates to CASSKDMSSYEQYF.

The chain carries TRBV3-1 and TRBJ2-5, with D perhaps matching TRBD2 (6 bases). Per the germline V gene, CDR1 is LGHDT and CDR2 is YNNKEL (reference sequence). V gave up 1 base and J gave up 4 bases, with 13 bases separating them. The CDR3 length is 15 residues. CDR3 nucleotides: TGTGCCAGCAGCCAAGGTGGTGGGGACTCAGAGACCCAGTACTTC. Protein product: CASSQGGGDSETQYF.

Concerning this clonotype itself: It may be a read error: a sequence one base away is much more abundant. The V gene is TRBV6-1, the J gene TRBJ2-1; D not certain. The CDR3 is 12 amino acids. Germline CDR1 is MNHNS and CDR2 is SASEGT. V shed 1 base and J shed 5 bases, with 3 bases lying between them. Here the CDR3 DNA reads TGTGCCAGCAGTGAAGTAGACAATGAGCAGTTCTTC. Encoded protein: CASSEVDNEQFF.

This clonotype has just a few counts. This sequence joins TRBV7-2 and TRBJ2-7; D is tentatively TRBD1 or TRBD2 (5 bases each). This CDR3 has 14 residues. Germline V gene sequence: CDR1 SGHTA, CDR2 FQGNSA. The V gene lost 4 bases and the J gene lost 2 bases, with 12 bases spanning the gap. CDR3 protein: CASSSGSGPYEQYF. CDR3 nucleotide sequence: TGTGCCAGCAGCTCAGGGTCGGGACCCTACGAGCAGTACTTC.

This clonotype showed up just a few times. As DNA, the CDR3 is TGTGCCAGCAGTTCGGTGTCGAGTGATCAGCCCCAGCATTTT. The encoded protein is CASSSVSSDQPQHF. V is TRBV6-6 and J is TRBJ1-5; no definite D call. Trimming stripped 4 bases from V and 5 bases from J, with 12 bases between. Germline V CDR1 and CDR2: MNHNY, SVGAGI (reference sequence). The CDR3 runs to 14 residues.

This clonotype has more than one count but fewer than ten. V gene TRBV4-1 combines with J gene TRBJ2-5; 8 bases align to TRBD1. The assigned J gene may be wrong: the sequence end matches TRBJ2-1 better. The CDR3 has 16 residues. Germline CDR1 MGHRA, CDR2 YSYEKL. CDR3 sequence: CASSHRGQGSNNEQFF. CDR3 nucleotide sequence: TGCGCCAGCAGCCATCGCGGACAGGGTAGCAACAATGAGCAGTTCTTC.

The chain employs TRBV11-2 and TRBJ2-7, with D unresolved. Germline loops: CDR1 SGHAT, CDR2 FQNNGV. The V gene lost 4 bases and the J gene lost 7 bases, with 8 bases spanning the gap. CDR3 length: 11 residues. The CDR3 spells CASSWLGEQYF. CDR3 coding DNA: TGTGCCAGCAGCTGGCTAGGTGAGCAGTACTTC.

V gene TRBV28 combines with J gene TRBJ2-5; TRBD1 or TRBD2 may be the D gene (5 bases each). The J call may not be correct, given that the DNA end is closer to TRBJ2-7. The V gene's germline CDR1 is MDHEN and CDR2 SYDVKM. The CDR3 spans 13 residues. CDR3 in amino acids: CAVRGRERYEQYF. CDR3 bases: TGTGCCGTTCGGGGCAGGGAGCGCTACGAGCAGTACTTC.

At least ten counts were recorded for this clonotype. This chain joins TRBV5-1 and TRBJ2-5; no reliable D call. V lost 4 bases and J 1 base, leaving 8 bases between the germline ends. The CDR3 extends over 13 amino acids. Germline V gene sequence: CDR1 SGHRS, CDR2 YFSETQ. As DNA, the CDR3 is TGCGCCAGCAGCGTAGACTCCCAAGAGACCCAGTACTTC. Protein product: CASSVDSQETQYF.

This clonotype appeared a few times. This CDR3 reads CASSTWALEAFF. The CDR3 nucleotides are TGTGCCAGCAGCACCTGGGCCTTGGAGGCTTTCTTT. This sequence joins TRBV5-6 and TRBJ1-1, with D uncertain. The CDR3 sequence is 12 residues long. The germline V gene has CDR1 SGHDT and CDR2 YYEEEE. The V gene lost 4 bases and the J gene lost 11 bases, with 15 bases spanning the gap.

V usage is TRBV10-3 and J usage is TRBJ2-5, with D possibly matching TRBD2 (6 bases). The DNA end lines up better with TRBJ2-1; the J call may be wrong. The CDR3 is 13 amino acids. Per the germline V gene, CDR1 is ENHRY and CDR2 is SYGVKD. This chain's CDR3 is CAMSAGTPNEQFF. In nucleotides, the CDR3 is TGTGCCATGAGCGCCGGGACTCCCAATGAGCAGTTCTTC.

In this sample, this clonotype turned up a few times. The genes are TRBV3-1 and TRBJ2-5; 10 bases map to TRBD1. The CDR3 runs 17 residues. V shed 0 bases, J shed 11 bases, and the junction held 15 bases outside the gene matches. Germline V lookup: CDR1 LGHDT, CDR2 YNNKEL (reference sequence). The CDR3 sequence is CASSQDLPWDRGGEQYF. CDR3 DNA: TGTGCCAGCAGCCAAGATTTGCCGTGGGACAGGGGAGGTGAGCAGTACTTC.